Listed below are T cell receptor beta chains from one sample, sequenced in a study of shared clonotypes between healthy human individuals. Clones were read by immunoSEQ multiplex PCR, and TCRdb kept only the in-frame ones, dropping some. Found here are approximately 2,200,000 clones, roughly 91% of them singletons; the top ten hold roughly 1.7%. The sequenced material came from naive CD8+ T cells from PBMCs. These receptors all come from a man aged 18 to 30 in good health. Some clones in this sample may be carry-over from other donors' samples. Each CDR3 is given with its conserved first and last residue. The order of the fields is clone size, D gene, V gene, J gene, CDR3 protein, CDR3 DNA. A D gene is named only where the DNA matches it firmly. Expanded clones are given a class, and other clones once, few, many or no size at all.

-	TRBD1	TRBV7-6	TRBJ2-7	CASSFGDSTYEQYF	TGTGCCAGCAGCTTTGGGGACAGCACCTACGAGCAGTACTTC
-	-	TRBV19	TRBJ2-7	CASISGWGHEQYF	TGTGCCAGTATAAGCGGCTGGGGGCACGAGCAGTACTTC
few	TRBD1	TRBV6-1	TRBJ1-5	CASTHQGGTQPQHF	TGTGCCAGCACCCACCAGGGGGGAACGCAGCCCCAGCATTTT
-	-	TRBV5-5	TRBJ2-7	CASSLVGYSYEQYF	TGTGCCAGCAGCTTGGTGGGCTACTCCTACGAGCAGTACTTC
-	-	TRBV5-1	TRBJ2-2	CASSARSINTGELFF	TGCGCCAGCAGCGCCCGCAGTATAAACACCGGGGAGCTGTTTTTT
-	-	TRBV21-1	TRBJ1-1	CASSKGPPQGMNTEAFF	TGTGCCAGCAGCAAAGGGCCACCACAGGGGATGAACACTGAAGCTTTCTTT
-	-	TRBV9	TRBJ2-7	CASSVDGAYEQYF	TGTGCCAGCAGCGTAGACGGGGCCTACGAGCAGTACTTC
-	TRBD1	TRBV9	TRBJ1-2	CASSVDRTGVNYGYTF	TGTGCCAGCAGCGTAGACCGGACAGGAGTTAACTATGGCTACACCTTC
-	-	TRBV7-2	TRBJ1-1	CASSPTLLEAFF	TGTGCCAGCAGCCCGACATTACTCGAAGCTTTCTTT
-	TRBD1	TRBV4-1	TRBJ2-4	CASSQETGVNIQYF	TGCGCCAGCAGCCAAGAGACAGGGGTAAACATTCAGTACTTC
-	-	TRBV6-5	TRBJ1-2	CASSYPGGYGYTF	TGTGCCAGCAGTTACCCCGGGGGCTATGGCTACACCTTC
-	TRBD2	TRBV28	TRBJ2-7	CASSLGASGAYEQYF	TGTGCCAGCAGTTTAGGAGCTAGCGGGGCCTACGAGCAGTACTTC
few	-	TRBV2	TRBJ1-2	CAKAAIRHDYGYTF	TGTGCCAAAGCAGCGATTAGACACGACTATGGCTACACCTTC
-	-	TRBV4-1	TRBJ1-3	CASSQASTLSGNTIYF	TGCGCCAGCAGCCAGGCCTCGACCCTCTCTGGAAACACCATATATTTT
-	-	TRBV30	TRBJ1-2	CAWTTTLNRGGYGYTF	TGTGCCTGGACAACAACCCTCAACAGAGGGGGCTATGGCTACACCTTC
-	TRBD2	TRBV7-3	TRBJ2-3	CASSFRLAGPRITDTQYF	TGTGCCAGCAGCTTTCGACTAGCGGGGCCCAGAATCACAGATACGCAGTATTTT
-	-	TRBV13	TRBJ2-6	CASSQDSSSGANVLTF	TGTGCCAGCAGCCAAGACAGCTCCTCTGGGGCCAACGTCCTGACTTTC
-	-	TRBV14	TRBJ2-1	CASSQDGRDSGVF	TGTGCCAGCAGCCAAGATGGTAGGGACTCGGGCGTCTTC
-	-	TRBV27	TRBJ2-3	CASSPRRESTDTQYF	TGTGCCAGCAGTCCCCGAAGGGAGTCCACAGATACGCAGTATTTT
-	-	TRBV10-3	TRBJ1-1	CAISGGHEAFF	TGTGCCATCAGTGGAGGGCATGAAGCTTTCTTT
-	-	TRBV30	TRBJ2-7	CAWTPGYLSYEQYF	TGTGCCTGGACCCCAGGGTACCTCTCCTACGAGCAGTACTTC
-	-	TRBV27	TRBJ2-7	CASSLEAASSYEQYF	TGTGCCAGCAGTTTAGAGGCAGCCAGCTCCTACGAGCAGTACTTC
-	TRBD2	TRBV4-1	TRBJ2-3	CASSQGAGGLADTQYF	TGCGCCAGCAGCCAAGGAGCGGGAGGGCTTGCAGATACGCAGTATTTT
-	-	TRBV6-5	TRBJ2-7	CASSYRGSAYYEQYF	TGTGCCAGCAGTTACCGGGGTAGCGCCTACTACGAGCAGTACTTC
-	-	TRBV14	TRBJ2-7	CASSQSRSSDALRGLEQYF	TGTGCCAGCAGCCAGAGCCGGTCCTCAGACGCTCTGAGAGGGCTCGAGCAGTACTTC
-	-	TRBV11-2	TRBJ2-7	CASSLTLSYEQYF	TGTGCCAGCAGCTTGACCTTGTCCTACGAGCAGTACTTC
-	-	TRBV5-1	TRBJ2-5	CASSLVAASSETQYF	TGCGCCAGCAGCTTGGTAGCCGCTAGTTCAGAGACCCAGTACTTC
-	-	TRBV6-1	TRBJ1-3	CASSEATVTIYF	TGTGCCAGCAGTGAAGCCACTGTTACCATATATTTT
once	TRBD2	TRBV18	TRBJ2-1	CASSPEAGGDEQFF	TGTGCCAGCTCACCAGAGGCGGGAGGGGACGAGCAGTTCTTC
-	TRBD2	TRBV11-2	TRBJ2-3	CASSPLAGGGADTQYF	TGTGCCAGCAGCCCTCTAGCGGGGGGGGGAGCGGATACGCAGTATTTT
-	TRBD2	TRBV5-1	TRBJ2-1	CASSLVGGSSYNEQFF	TGCGCCAGCAGCTTGGTGGGCGGGAGCTCCTACAATGAGCAGTTCTTC
-	TRBD1	TRBV14	TRBJ1-2	CASSPKGRTGTYTF	TGTGCCAGCAGCCCCAAGGGGCGGACAGGCACGTACACCTTC
-	-	TRBV7-9	TRBJ2-7	CASSSSGEQYF	TGTGCCAGCAGCTCGAGTGGGGAGCAGTACTTC
-	TRBD2	TRBV11-2	TRBJ2-7	CASSLGTSGFYEQYF	TGTGCCAGCAGCTTAGGGACTAGCGGTTTCTACGAGCAGTACTTC
-	-	TRBV5-6	TRBJ1-1	CASSFGIASGTEAFF	TGTGCCAGCAGCTTTGGGATCGCGTCCGGCACTGAAGCTTTCTTT
-	TRBD2	TRBV27	TRBJ2-1	CASSLTDSGGSYNEQFF	TGTGCCAGCAGTTTAACTGATAGCGGGGGTTCCTACAATGAGCAGTTCTTC
-	TRBD2	TRBV27	TRBJ2-3	CASRTSGRTDTQYF	TGTGCCAGCAGAACTAGCGGGCGCACAGATACGCAGTATTTT
-	-	TRBV12-5	TRBJ1-1	CASGLAGLSGGNTEAFF	TGTGCTAGTGGTTTGGCGGGCCTTTCGGGGGGGAACACTGAAGCTTTCTTT
-	TRBD1	TRBV10-3	TRBJ1-1	CAISLRDRSVMNTEAFF	TGTGCCATCAGCCTCCGGGACAGGAGCGTAATGAACACTGAAGCTTTCTTT
once	-	TRBV28	TRBJ2-5	CASSVQETQYF	TGTGCCAGCAGCGTACAAGAGACCCAGTACTTC
-	-	TRBV12-5	TRBJ1-2	CASGLGLNYGYTF	TGTGCTAGTGGTTTGGGACTTAACTATGGCTACACCTTC
-	TRBD1	TRBV7-8	TRBJ1-1	CASRLGQMNTEAFF	TGTGCCAGCAGATTGGGACAGATGAACACTGAAGCTTTCTTT
-	-	TRBV6-5	TRBJ1-2	CASSYLGPTGGYTF	TGTGCCAGCAGTTACTTGGGCCCCACGGGGGGCTACACCTTC
once	-	TRBV29-1	TRBJ1-2	CSVHDGNYGYTF	TGCAGCGTCCACGACGGTAACTATGGCTACACCTTC
-	-	TRBV6-6	TRBJ2-7	CASSYSFGFAYEQYF	TGTGCCAGCAGTTACTCGTTCGGGTTCGCCTACGAGCAGTACTTC
once	TRBD2	TRBV30	TRBJ2-7	CAWSVAGVHNEQYF	TGTGCCTGGAGTGTAGCGGGAGTACACAACGAGCAGTACTTC
-	TRBD1	TRBV7-9	TRBJ2-6	CASGDRRLIGANVLTF	TGTGCCAGCGGGGACAGGCGGTTAATCGGGGCCAACGTCCTGACTTTC
-	TRBD1	TRBV27	TRBJ2-7	CASSFGTGRFSYEQYF	TGTGCCAGCAGTTTCGGGACAGGGCGTTTCTCCTACGAGCAGTACTTC
-	-	TRBV5-1	TRBJ2-7	CASSPRVLDEQYF	TGCGCCAGCAGCCCGAGGGTTCTCGACGAGCAGTACTTC
-	-	TRBV19	TRBJ1-1	CASSVADPRDTEAFF	TGTGCCAGTAGTGTGGCAGACCCACGGGACACTGAAGCTTTCTTT
-	-	TRBV18	TRBJ2-7	CASSQTRTDEQYF	TGTGCCAGCTCACAAACAAGGACCGACGAGCAGTACTTC
-	TRBD2	TRBV15	TRBJ2-1	CATSSRLAGVNEQFF	TGTGCCACCAGCAGTCGACTAGCGGGAGTTAATGAGCAGTTCTTC
-	-	TRBV7-9	TRBJ2-1	CASSLRLNRAYNEQFF	TGTGCCAGCAGCTTACGATTGAACAGGGCCTACAATGAGCAGTTCTTC
-	-	TRBV5-6	TRBJ2-5	CASSLDLEETQYF	TGTGCCAGCAGCTTGGATTTGGAAGAGACCCAGTACTTC
-	-	TRBV19	TRBJ2-7	CASTQTPMAYEQYF	TGTGCCAGTACCCAGACACCCATGGCCTACGAGCAGTACTTC
-	-	TRBV11-2	TRBJ2-4	CASSPRTGSNIQYF	TGTGCCAGCAGCCCGCGGACGGGAAGCAACATTCAGTACTTC
-	-	TRBV19	TRBJ1-5	CASSIISTALLQPQHF	TGTGCCAGTAGTATCATCTCGACAGCCCTCCTTCAGCCCCAGCATTTT